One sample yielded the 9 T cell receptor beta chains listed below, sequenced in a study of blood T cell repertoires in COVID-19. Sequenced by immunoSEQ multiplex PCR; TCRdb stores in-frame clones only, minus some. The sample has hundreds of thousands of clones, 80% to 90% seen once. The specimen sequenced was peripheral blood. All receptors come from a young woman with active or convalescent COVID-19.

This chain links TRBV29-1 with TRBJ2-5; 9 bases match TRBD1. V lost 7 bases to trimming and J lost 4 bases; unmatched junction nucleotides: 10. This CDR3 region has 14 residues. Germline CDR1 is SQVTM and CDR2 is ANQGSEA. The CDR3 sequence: CSGSGTGGGETQYF. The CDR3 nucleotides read TGCAGCGGGTCCGGTACAGGGGGCGGAGAGACCCAGTACTTC.

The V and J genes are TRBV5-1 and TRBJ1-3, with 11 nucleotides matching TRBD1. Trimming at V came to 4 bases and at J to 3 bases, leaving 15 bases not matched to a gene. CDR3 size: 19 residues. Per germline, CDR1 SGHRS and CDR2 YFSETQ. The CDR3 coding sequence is TGCGCCAGCAGCCCATTCCCCCCGGGACAGGGGGTTGGTGGAAACACCATATATTTT. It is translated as CASSPFPPGQGVGGNTIYF. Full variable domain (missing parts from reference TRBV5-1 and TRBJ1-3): KAGVTQTPRYLIKTRGQQVTLSCSPISGHRSVSWYQQTPGQGLQFLFEYFSETQRNKGNFPGRFSGRQFSNSRSEMNVSTLELGDSALYLCASSPFPPGQGVGGNTIYFGEGSWLTVV.

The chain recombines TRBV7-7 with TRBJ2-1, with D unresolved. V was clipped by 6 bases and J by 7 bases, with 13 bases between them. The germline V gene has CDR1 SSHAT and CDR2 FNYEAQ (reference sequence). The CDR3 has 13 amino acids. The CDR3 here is CASSPWSNNEQFF. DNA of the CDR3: TGTGCCAGCAGTCCTTGGAGCAATAATGAGCAGTTCTTC.

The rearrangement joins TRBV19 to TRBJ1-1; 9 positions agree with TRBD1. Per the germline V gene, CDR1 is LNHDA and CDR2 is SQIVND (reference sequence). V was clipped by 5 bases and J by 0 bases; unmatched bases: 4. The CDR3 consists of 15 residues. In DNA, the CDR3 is TGTGCCAGTAGTCTGCGGACAGGGGTGAACACTGAAGCTTTCTTT. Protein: CASSLRTGVNTEAFF.

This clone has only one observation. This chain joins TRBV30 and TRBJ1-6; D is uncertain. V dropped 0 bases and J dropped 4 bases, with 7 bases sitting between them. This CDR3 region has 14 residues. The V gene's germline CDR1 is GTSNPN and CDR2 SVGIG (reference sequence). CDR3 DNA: TGTGCCTGGAGTGTGGGGAGTTATAATTCACCCCTCCACTTT. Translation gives CAWSVGSYNSPLHF.

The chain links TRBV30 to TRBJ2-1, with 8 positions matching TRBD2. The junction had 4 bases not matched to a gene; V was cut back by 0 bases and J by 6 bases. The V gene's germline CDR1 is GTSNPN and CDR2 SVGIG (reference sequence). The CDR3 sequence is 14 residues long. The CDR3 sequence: CAWSVPSGRNEQFF. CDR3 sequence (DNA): TGTGCCTGGAGTGTACCTAGCGGGCGCAATGAGCAGTTCTTC.

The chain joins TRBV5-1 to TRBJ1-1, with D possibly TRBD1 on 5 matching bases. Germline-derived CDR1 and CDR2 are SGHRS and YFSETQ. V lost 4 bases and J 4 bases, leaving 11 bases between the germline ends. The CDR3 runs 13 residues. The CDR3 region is CASSDRQSTEAFF. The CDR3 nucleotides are TGCGCCAGCAGCGACAGACAGAGCACTGAAGCTTTCTTT.

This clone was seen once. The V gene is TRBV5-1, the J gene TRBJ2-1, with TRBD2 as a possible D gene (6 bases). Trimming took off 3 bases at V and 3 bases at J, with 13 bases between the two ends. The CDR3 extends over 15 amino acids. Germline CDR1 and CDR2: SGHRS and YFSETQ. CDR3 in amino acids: CASSWLGGDYNEQFF. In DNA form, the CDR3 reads TGCGCCAGCAGCTGGCTTGGCGGGGACTACAATGAGCAGTTCTTC.

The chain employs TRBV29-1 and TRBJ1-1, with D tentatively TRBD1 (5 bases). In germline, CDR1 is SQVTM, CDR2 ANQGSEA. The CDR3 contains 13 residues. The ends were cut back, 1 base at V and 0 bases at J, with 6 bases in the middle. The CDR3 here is CSVEGQLNTEAFF. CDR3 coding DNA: TGCAGCGTTGAAGGACAGCTGAACACTGAAGCTTTCTTT.